Sequencing of this TCR beta chain was carried out in a study of blood T cell repertoires in COVID-19. On the study more broadly: Samples of COVID-19 (acute and convalescent) were obtained from the United States, Italy and Spain. T cells, B-cell-depleted T cells, or PBMCs provided the cDNA or gDNA that served as material.

The CDR3 loop spans 16 amino acids. Germline CDR1 SGHAT, CDR2 FQNNGV. Trimming pared 0 bases from V and 4 bases from J, leaving 13 bases between. Repertoires were generated with immunoSEQ multiplex PCR, while TCRdb's copy carries only in-frame clones and drops some. Among 200,000 to 300,000 clones listed, 80% to 90% were seen once. The gene calls are TRBV11-2 and TRBJ1-3, with D perhaps matching TRBD1 (5 bases). This receptor was obtained from a man aged 60 to 75 with acute or convalescent COVID-19. The sample consisted of peripheral blood. CDR3 sequence reads: CASSLDRAGSGNTIYF. CDR3 bases: TGTGCCAGCAGCTTAGATCGAGCAGGGTCCGGAAACACCATATATTTT.